This T cell receptor beta chain was recorded in a study of metastatic and nonmetastatic thyroid tumors. Patients underwent thyroid surgery, and none had received any treatment before it. TCRdb reprocessed the PCR reads via MiXCR. The data show 46,000 or so clones, under 20% seen once. Trimming cost V 5 bases and J 12 bases; bases outside gene matches: 11. Per the germline V gene, CDR1 is LGHDT and CDR2 is YNNKEL (reference sequence). The CDR3 has 13 residues. This clone was recorded at least ten times. Sequenced material: blood. V and J are TRBV3-1 and TRBJ2-3, with 7 bases aligning to TRBD1. The sequence derives from a female donor with papillary thyroid cancer or a benign thyroid nodule (not recorded which). Some clones in this sample may be carry-over from other donors' samples. The CDR3 DNA reads as TGTGCCAGCAGCTTCTCCCGGGACAGAAACCAGTATTTT. It codes for CASSFSRDRNQYF.